Listed here is a single T cell receptor beta chain. Antigen: not known. The repertoire was sequenced with immunoSEQ multiplex PCR; TCRdb's copy has only in-frame clones and lacks some. This sample has more than 15,000 clones; less than 80% occur once, and the top ten carry approximately 24%. Autoimmune disease history or systemic immunosuppression was exclusionary. CDR1 is MNHEY and CDR2 is SMNVEV in the germline V gene (reference sequence). With V trimmed by 3 bases and J by 4 bases, 2 bases remained unmatched. The CDR3 is made up of 14 amino acids. These data originate in a study of OX40 agonist ivuxolimab in advanced cancers. Across the study: The mean age was roughly 60 years, ranging from 23 to 79, with more than 70% of participants male. Findings of the study overall: CD4+ T cells averaged fewer expanded clones than CD8+ T cells. With doses of 0.1-3.0 mg/kg, partial responders showed among the lowest clonal expansion.

Here the sequenced sample was CD4+ or CD8+ T cells sorted from blood, taken in a trial of the OX40 agonist ivuxolimab. This receptor was identified in an adult with an advanced solid tumor such as melanoma, head and neck, liver or kidney cancer. This chain joins TRBV27 and TRBJ2-1, with TRBD1 matching over 8 bases. The DNA of the CDR3 is TGTGCCAGCAGTTTCAGGGGGCGGTACAATGAGCAGTTCTTC. It specifies CASSFRGRYNEQFF.